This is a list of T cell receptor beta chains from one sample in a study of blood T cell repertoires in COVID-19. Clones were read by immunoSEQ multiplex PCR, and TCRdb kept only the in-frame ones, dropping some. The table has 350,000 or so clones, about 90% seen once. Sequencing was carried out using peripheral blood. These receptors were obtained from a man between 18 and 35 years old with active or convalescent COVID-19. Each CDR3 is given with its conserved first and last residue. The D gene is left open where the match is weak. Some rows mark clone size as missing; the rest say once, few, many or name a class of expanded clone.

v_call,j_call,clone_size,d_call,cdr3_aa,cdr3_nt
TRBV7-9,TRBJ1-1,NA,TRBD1,CASSLPDRARAFF,TGTGCCAGCAGCTTACCAGACAGGGCGCGAGCTTTCTTT
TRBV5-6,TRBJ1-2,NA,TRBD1,CASSLKDRVPYGYTF,TGTGCCAGCAGCCTAAAAGACAGGGTCCCATATGGCTACACCTTC
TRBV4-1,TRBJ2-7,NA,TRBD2,CASQWNGRAGEQYF,TGCGCCAGCCAGTGGAACGGGAGGGCCGGCGAGCAGTACTTC
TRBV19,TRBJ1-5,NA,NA,CASSIVGRDQPQHF,TGTGCCAGTAGTATAGTTGGCAGGGATCAGCCCCAGCATTTT
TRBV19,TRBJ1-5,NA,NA,CASTVLGGNQPQHF,TGTGCCAGTACTGTTTTGGGGGGTAATCAGCCCCAGCATTTT
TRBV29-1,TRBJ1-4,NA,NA,CSAQEANEKLFF,TGCAGCGCGCAGGAGGCTAATGAAAAACTGTTTTTT
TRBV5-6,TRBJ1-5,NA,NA,CASSLWGGVFQPQHF,TGTGCCAGCAGCTTGTGGGGAGGGGTATTTCAGCCCCAGCATTTT
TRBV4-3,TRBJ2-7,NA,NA,CASSRSRALYEQYF,TGCGCCAGCAGCCGATCCAGGGCGCTCTACGAGCAGTACTTC
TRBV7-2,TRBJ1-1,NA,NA,CASSHGSGSYTEAFF,TGTGCCAGCAGCCATGGGTCAGGCAGTTACACTGAAGCTTTCTTT
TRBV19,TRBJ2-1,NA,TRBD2,CASSPSGGPGNNEQFF,TGTGCCAGTAGTCCTAGCGGGGGCCCAGGGAACAATGAGCAGTTCTTC
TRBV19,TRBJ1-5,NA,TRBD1,CASSKTGTNQPQHF,TGTGCCAGTAGTAAGACAGGGACAAATCAGCCCCAGCATTTT
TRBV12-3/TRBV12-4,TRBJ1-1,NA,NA,CASSLNRNTEAFF,TGTGCCAGCAGTTTGAACAGAAACACTGAAGCTTTCTTT
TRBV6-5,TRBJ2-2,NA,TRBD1,CASTQRQGNTGELFF,TGTGCCAGCACCCAACGACAGGGGAACACCGGGGAGCTGTTTTTT
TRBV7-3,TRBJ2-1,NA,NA,CASSLLGSGYEQFF,TGTGCCAGCAGCCTTCTAGGGTCGGGGTATGAGCAGTTCTTC
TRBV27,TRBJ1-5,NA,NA,CASSPQGDNQPQHF,TGTGCCAGCAGTCCACAGGGTGACAATCAGCCCCAGCATTTT
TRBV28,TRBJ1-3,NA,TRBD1,CASSLQGVSGNTIYF,TGTGCCAGCAGTTTACAGGGGGTTTCTGGAAACACCATATATTTT
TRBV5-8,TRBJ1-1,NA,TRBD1,CASSIAGTGNTEAFF,TGTGCCAGCAGCATAGCCGGGACAGGGAACACTGAAGCTTTCTTT
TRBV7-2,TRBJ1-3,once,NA,CASSSIGGGAGNTIYF,TGTGCCAGCAGCTCGATAGGGGGGGGAGCTGGAAACACCATATATTTT
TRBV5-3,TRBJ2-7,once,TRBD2,CARSGPTSGRDYEQYF,TGTGCCAGAAGCGGGCCGACTAGCGGGAGGGACTACGAGCAGTACTTC
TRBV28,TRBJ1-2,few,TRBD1,CASRGRDRESSGYTF,TGTGCCAGCAGGGGCCGTGACAGGGAGTCGTCGGGCTACACCTTC
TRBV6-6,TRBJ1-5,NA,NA,CASSYRGGDSNQPQHF,TGTGCCAGCAGTTATCGGGGCGGGGATAGCAATCAGCCCCAGCATTTT
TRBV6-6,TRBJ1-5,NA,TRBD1,CASSGTGANQPQHF,TGTGCCAGCTCCGGGACAGGGGCAAATCAGCCCCAGCATTTT
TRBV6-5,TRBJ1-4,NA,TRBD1,CASSSTGATNEKLFF,TGTGCCAGCAGTTCAACAGGGGCTACTAATGAAAAACTGTTTTTT
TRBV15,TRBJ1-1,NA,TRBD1,CATSRPDRMNTEAFF,TGTGCCACCAGCAGACCGGACAGGATGAACACTGAAGCTTTCTTT
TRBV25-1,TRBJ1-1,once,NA,CASSEGVMNTEAFF,TGTGCCAGCAGCGAGGGAGTCATGAACACTGAAGCTTTCTTT